This is a list of T cell receptor beta chains from one sample in a study of cytomegalovirus exposure and HLA in healthy donors. Produced via immunoSEQ multiplex PCR; TCRdb's table is partial and in-frame only. The data hold 150,000 to 200,000 clones, with around 83% observed a single time. The sample taken for sequencing was PBMCs. These receptors were collected from a man aged 45 to 65 in good health and CMV-seronegative. The CDR3 runs from the conserved cysteine through the conserved F or W. The D gene is left open where the match is weak. A row's size may be missing; if present it is once, few, many or a size class.

cdr3_nt	cdr3_aa	v_call	d_call	j_call	clone_size
TGCAGCGAACAGGGCCCCCCATACTATGGCTACACCTTC	CSEQGPPYYGYTF	TRBV29-1	NA	TRBJ1-2	NA
TGTGCCAGCAGCGTAGGTGGGACAGGGGTTGATTCACCCCTCCACTTT	CASSVGGTGVDSPLHF	TRBV9	TRBD1	TRBJ1-6	NA
TGTGCCAGAAGCCAGGGGCCGGCCCACGAGCAGTACTTC	CARSQGPAHEQYF	TRBV5-3	NA	TRBJ2-7	NA
TGTGCCAGCCCGGGACAGGATATGAACACTGAAGCTTTCTTT	CASPGQDMNTEAFF	TRBV6-6	TRBD1	TRBJ1-1	once
TGTGCCAGCAGCCAAAACAGGGTCGAAAAACTGTTTTTT	CASSQNRVEKLFF	TRBV16	NA	TRBJ1-4	NA
TGTGCCAGCAGTCAGGCCAGGACTAGCGGGTCCTCCTACGAGCAGTACTTC	CASSQARTSGSSYEQYF	TRBV28	TRBD2	TRBJ2-7	NA
TGTGCCAGCAGTCAACAGGGAAACACCGGGGAGCTGTTTTTT	CASSQQGNTGELFF	TRBV6-5	NA	TRBJ2-2	NA
TGTGCCAGCAGCCCTCGTGGGGGGGAGGCCGGGGAGCTGTTTTTT	CASSPRGGEAGELFF	TRBV9	TRBD2	TRBJ2-2	NA
TGTGCCAGCAGCGCTGACAGGGCGGAGACCCAGTACTTC	CASSADRAETQYF	TRBV9	TRBD1	TRBJ2-5	NA
TGTGCCAGCAGCCCCGGGACTAGCGGACACAATGAGCAGTTCTTC	CASSPGTSGHNEQFF	TRBV7-2	TRBD2	TRBJ2-1	NA
TGCGCCAGCAGCTTACAGGGGAACACTGAAGCTTTCTTT	CASSLQGNTEAFF	TRBV5-1	NA	TRBJ1-1	NA
TGCGCCAGCAGCCAATATATTGAGAGAAACTATGGCTACACCTTC	CASSQYIERNYGYTF	TRBV4-3	NA	TRBJ1-2	NA
TGTGCCAGCATTCCAGGGGGGCTGAACACTGAAGCTTTCTTT	CASIPGGLNTEAFF	TRBV6-1	TRBD1	TRBJ1-1	once
TGTGCCAGCAGCAACGCGGCTGTCGACACTGAAGCTTTCTTT	CASSNAAVDTEAFF	TRBV21-1	NA	TRBJ1-1	NA
TGTGCCATCAGTAAGGACAGTGCTAACTATGGCTACACCTTC	CAISKDSANYGYTF	TRBV10-3	NA	TRBJ1-2	once
TGTGCCAGCAGTCGACAGGGTAGCATGAACACTGAAGCTTTCTTT	CASSRQGSMNTEAFF	TRBV2	TRBD1	TRBJ1-1	NA
TGTGCCAGCTCTCTCTCGGAAGGGACAGGCGACTATACGAAAGGGCAGTTCTTC	CASSLSEGTGDYTKGQFF	TRBV18	TRBD1	TRBJ2-1	NA
TGTGCCAGCAGTTTGCTAGCGGGGGGGCCCAGCGGGGAGCTGTTTTTT	CASSLLAGGPSGELFF	TRBV27	TRBD2	TRBJ2-2	few
TGTGCCAGTAGTATTACAGGGGGCGGGAATGGCTACACCTTC	CASSITGGGNGYTF	TRBV19	TRBD1	TRBJ1-2	once
TGTGCCACCAGCAGACAAGACAGTCAGCCCCAGCATTTT	CATSRQDSQPQHF	TRBV15	NA	TRBJ1-5	NA
TGTGCCAGCAGCTTACTATTGGGGACAGGGCAAGGCTACACCTTC	CASSLLLGTGQGYTF	TRBV13	TRBD1	TRBJ1-2	NA
TGTGCCAGCAGTTATGACAGGGCGCGGGGCTACACCTTC	CASSYDRARGYTF	TRBV6-1	TRBD1	TRBJ1-2	NA
TGTGCCAGCAGTGAAAACTCGAGGCAAGAGACCCAGTACTTC	CASSENSRQETQYF	TRBV25-1	NA	TRBJ2-5	NA
TGTGCCAGCAGTTTAAACAGAGCCTACGAGCAGTACTTC	CASSLNRAYEQYF	TRBV27	NA	TRBJ2-7	few
TGTGCCAGCAGCTTAGGCTGGAGTTCAGAGGCCTATGGCTACACCTTC	CASSLGWSSEAYGYTF	TRBV7-2	NA	TRBJ1-2	NA
TGCGCCAGCAGCCAAGACCCCCGTTTCGACAATGAGCAGTTCTTC	CASSQDPRFDNEQFF	TRBV4-3	NA	TRBJ2-1	NA
TGCGCCAGCAGCCTTAGGGACAGGTCCACCTACGAGCAGTACTTC	CASSLRDRSTYEQYF	TRBV4-3	TRBD1	TRBJ2-7	NA
TGTGCCAGCAGCAAAGAGTGCGGGGACCCTGAGCAGTTCTTC	CASSKECGDPEQFF	TRBV21-1	NA	TRBJ2-1	NA
TGTGCCAGCAGTACAGGGGGTCCGGGCGACAATGAGCAGTTCTTC	CASSTGGPGDNEQFF	TRBV6-5	TRBD1	TRBJ2-1	NA
TGTGCCAGCTCACCGCCGACTAGCGGGTTTTACAATGAGCAGTTCTTC	CASSPPTSGFYNEQFF	TRBV18	TRBD2	TRBJ2-1	NA
TGCGCCAGCAGCTTGGCCCGGGGGGGCCGGACAGATACGCAGTATTTT	CASSLARGGRTDTQYF	TRBV5-1	TRBD2	TRBJ2-3	NA
TGTGCCAGCAGCTTGGACAGAAATTACGATACGCAGTATTTT	CASSLDRNYDTQYF	TRBV7-9	NA	TRBJ2-3	NA
TGCGCCAGCAGCCAAGATAGGCAGGTAACCTCCTACGAGCAGTACTTC	CASSQDRQVTSYEQYF	TRBV4-3	NA	TRBJ2-7	NA
TGTGCCAGCAGACGGGAGACTAGCACAGATACGCAGTATTTT	CASRRETSTDTQYF	TRBV2	NA	TRBJ2-3	NA
TGTGCCAGCAGCCGGCGACAAGAGTTGAACACTGAAGCTTTCTTT	CASSRRQELNTEAFF	TRBV11-1	NA	TRBJ1-1	NA
TGTGCCAGCAGGATGGGACAGGGTTTCTATGAGCAGTTCTTC	CASRMGQGFYEQFF	TRBV6-6	TRBD1	TRBJ2-1	NA
TGCGCCAGCAGCCAAGATCGGGGTCTCTTAACGCAGTATTTT	CASSQDRGLLTQYF	TRBV4-1	NA	TRBJ2-3	NA
TGTTCCAGCACCCGACGCGGAACAGGCCCGCTGGAGCAGTACTTC	CSSTRRGTGPLEQYF	TRBV7-9	NA	TRBJ2-7	NA
TGTGCCAGCAGCCAGGTCCGGGACAGGGAAGACACCTTC	CASSQVRDREDTF	TRBV5-4	TRBD1	TRBJ1-2	NA
TGCAGTGCTAGTCCCGGGAGGGGCTACACCTTC	CSASPGRGYTF	TRBV20-1	NA	TRBJ1-2	NA
TGTGCCAGCTCCCCAGCCGGAGGGGATAATTCACCCCTCCACTTT	CASSPAGGDNSPLHF	TRBV18	NA	TRBJ1-6	NA
TGTGCCAGCAGCGAAGATCACGGTCCCTCCCGGCCCCAGCATTTT	CASSEDHGPSRPQHF	TRBV6-1	NA	TRBJ1-5	once
TGTGCCATCAGTGAAAGGGGTTACAGGGGAACGAACACCGGGGAGCTGTTTTTT	CAISERGYRGTNTGELFF	TRBV10-3	TRBD1	TRBJ2-2	once
TGTGCCAGCAGCTTAGTAGCATCCTACGAGCAGTACTTC	CASSLVASYEQYF	TRBV7-9	NA	TRBJ2-7	once
TGTGCCAGCAGTGAAACGGGACAGGGGCGAGAGACCCAGTACTTC	CASSETGQGRETQYF	TRBV6-1	TRBD1	TRBJ2-5	NA
TGCGCCAGCAGCTTCGCAGGGGGCCGCGAGCAGTACTTC	CASSFAGGREQYF	TRBV5-1	TRBD1	TRBJ2-7	NA
TGTGCCAGCAGCCCAAGGACTAGCGGGAGGTATGGCACAGATACGCAGTATTTT	CASSPRTSGRYGTDTQYF	TRBV7-3	TRBD2	TRBJ2-3	NA
TGTGCCAGCAGTTTTGGGTTACAGGGCGATCCCTATGGCTACACCTTC	CASSFGLQGDPYGYTF	TRBV27	NA	TRBJ1-2	NA
TGCGCCAGCAGCCACCTGACTAGCGGGAGAGGGGGAACCGGGGAGCTGTTTTTT	CASSHLTSGRGGTGELFF	TRBV4-3	TRBD2	TRBJ2-2	NA
TGCGCCAGCAGCCAAGATCAACCAGGGAACACTGAAGCTTTCTTT	CASSQDQPGNTEAFF	TRBV4-3	NA	TRBJ1-1	NA
TGTGCCAGCAGCCCCCTCGGGGGGCGCACAGATACGCAGTATTTT	CASSPLGGRTDTQYF	TRBV7-3	NA	TRBJ2-3	NA
TGTGCCAGCAGCGACGGACAGGGGGCAGATACGCAGTATTTT	CASSDGQGADTQYF	TRBV5-6	TRBD1	TRBJ2-3	NA
TGTGCCAGCAGCGCAGACAGGGGGATCACTGAAGCTTTCTTT	CASSADRGITEAFF	TRBV7-2	TRBD1	TRBJ1-1	NA
TGTGCCAGCAGCTTAGCGGGGGCATTTGAAGCTTTCTTT	CASSLAGAFEAFF	TRBV7-9	NA	TRBJ1-1	NA